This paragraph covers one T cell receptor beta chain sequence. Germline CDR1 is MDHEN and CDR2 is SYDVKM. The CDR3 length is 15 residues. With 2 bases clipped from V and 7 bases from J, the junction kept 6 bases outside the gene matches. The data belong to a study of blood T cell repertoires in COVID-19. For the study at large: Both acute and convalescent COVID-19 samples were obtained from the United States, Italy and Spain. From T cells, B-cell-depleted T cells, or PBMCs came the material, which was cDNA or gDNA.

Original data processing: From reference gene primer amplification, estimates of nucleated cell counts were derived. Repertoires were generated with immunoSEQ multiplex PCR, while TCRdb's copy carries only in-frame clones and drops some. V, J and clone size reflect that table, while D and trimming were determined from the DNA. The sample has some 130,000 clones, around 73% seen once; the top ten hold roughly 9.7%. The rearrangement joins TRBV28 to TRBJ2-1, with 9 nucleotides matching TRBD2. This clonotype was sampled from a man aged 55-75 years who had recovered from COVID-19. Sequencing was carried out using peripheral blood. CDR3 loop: CASSLGGRAGNEQFF. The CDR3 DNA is TGTGCCAGCAGTTTAGGCGGGAGGGCCGGTAATGAGCAGTTCTTC.